This TCR beta chain was observed in a study of shared clonotypes between healthy human individuals. Positively selected for CCR7, the CD45RO-negative cells used as naive CD8 cells excluded terminally differentiated effector memory CD45RA+ cells. In the case of this clone: Its antigen is as yet unknown.

It was at deep level that the assay was run. Every subset's genomic DNA went evenly onto several immunoSEQ plates. Produced via immunoSEQ multiplex PCR; TCRdb's table is partial and in-frame only. This sample has about 820,000 clones, with 90% to 95% found just once. Study results and limitations: Across subsets, estimated richness was generally greater for naive than for memory populations. In having few donors, the study represented limited genetic and exposure-history diversity.

Input material: naive CD8+ T cells sorted from blood. The sequence was obtained from a man aged 30 to 45 in good health.

The CDR3 protein is CASSQAFTLAGVRRNEQFF. CDR3 DNA sequence: TGTGCCAGCAGCCAAGCTTTTACGCTAGCGGGAGTTCGGCGAAATGAGCAGTTCTTC. The J gene is TRBJ2-1, the V gene TRBV14; 10 positions agree with TRBD2. The J segment lost 7 bases and the V segment lost 1 base, leaving 16 bases of the junction unmatched. The length of the CDR3 is 19 residues. CDR1 and CDR2 from the germline V gene are SGHDN and FVKESK.